The rows below give T cell receptor beta chains drawn from one sample of a study of blood T cell repertoires in COVID-19. The table came from immunoSEQ multiplex PCR; TCRdb's copy has only in-frame clones and leaves some out. The sample includes 70,000 to 95,000 clones, about 90% of them seen just once. What was sequenced was peripheral blood. Source of these receptors: a man between 45 and 60 years old with COVID-19, enrolled during active disease. CDR3s include the opening cysteine and the closing phenylalanine or tryptophan. The order of the fields is CDR3 length, V gene, J gene, CDR3 protein.

cdr3_length: 14
v_call: TRBV7-2
j_call: TRBJ1-5
cdr3_aa: CASSDRVGGQPQHF

cdr3_length: 13
v_call: TRBV2
j_call: TRBJ1-2
cdr3_aa: CASSIRGIYGYTF

cdr3_length: 15
v_call: TRBV5-1
j_call: TRBJ1-3
cdr3_aa: CASSLEYGSGNTIYF

cdr3_length: 13
v_call: TRBV6-2/TRBV6-3
j_call: TRBJ2-6
cdr3_aa: CASSSAGENVLTF

cdr3_length: 14
v_call: TRBV19
j_call: TRBJ2-3
cdr3_aa: CASSQGLPTDTQYF

cdr3_length: 15
v_call: TRBV19
j_call: TRBJ1-1
cdr3_aa: CASSIVPGQAQEAFF

cdr3_length: 14
v_call: TRBV28
j_call: TRBJ2-1
cdr3_aa: CASSPGDRDSEQFF

cdr3_length: 11
v_call: TRBV7-2
j_call: TRBJ2-7
cdr3_aa: CASSPGYEQYF

cdr3_length: 13
v_call: TRBV30
j_call: TRBJ2-5
cdr3_aa: CAYDTGGGETQYF

cdr3_length: 14
v_call: TRBV7-2
j_call: TRBJ1-6
cdr3_aa: CASSLAAYNSPLHF

cdr3_length: 13
v_call: TRBV20-1
j_call: TRBJ1-2
cdr3_aa: CSASRTANYGYTF

cdr3_length: 14
v_call: TRBV10-3
j_call: TRBJ2-1
cdr3_aa: CAIAGQGPYNEQFF

cdr3_length: 16
v_call: TRBV5-4
j_call: TRBJ2-2
cdr3_aa: CASSPWSSPNTGELFF

cdr3_length: 13
v_call: TRBV15
j_call: TRBJ1-6
cdr3_aa: CATRGTGNSPLHF

cdr3_length: 14
v_call: TRBV7-9
j_call: TRBJ2-1
cdr3_aa: CASSLAGRYNEQFF

cdr3_length: 20
v_call: TRBV19
j_call: TRBJ2-1
cdr3_aa: CASSLYLTQGTSGGVNEQFF

cdr3_length: 16
v_call: TRBV5-8
j_call: TRBJ2-2
cdr3_aa: CASSLWLQQHTGELFF

cdr3_length: 16
v_call: TRBV6-2/TRBV6-3
j_call: TRBJ2-7
cdr3_aa: CASSLTGTGGGYEQYF

cdr3_length: 15
v_call: TRBV30
j_call: TRBJ1-5
cdr3_aa: CAWSLGRAGSKPQHF

cdr3_length: 16
v_call: TRBV6-5
j_call: TRBJ2-2
cdr3_aa: CASSYSGTTNTGELFF

cdr3_length: 15
v_call: TRBV6-2/TRBV6-3
j_call: TRBJ1-5
cdr3_aa: CASSPGQGPHQPQHF

cdr3_length: 14
v_call: TRBV28
j_call: TRBJ1-5
cdr3_aa: CASSPQQYYQPQHF

cdr3_length: 16
v_call: TRBV7-2
j_call: TRBJ1-1
cdr3_aa: CASSLVSDRFGTEAFF

cdr3_length: 16
v_call: TRBV7-8
j_call: TRBJ1-1
cdr3_aa: CASSPAMLSVNTEAFF

cdr3_length: 15
v_call: TRBV3-1/TRBV3-2
j_call: TRBJ2-7
cdr3_aa: CASSQRTSGHYEQYF

cdr3_length: 16
v_call: TRBV2
j_call: TRBJ1-6
cdr3_aa: CASMIRQGDTNSPLHF

cdr3_length: 13
v_call: TRBV28
j_call: TRBJ1-2
cdr3_aa: CASSLDIAYGYTF

cdr3_length: 14
v_call: TRBV7-2
j_call: TRBJ2-1
cdr3_aa: CASSLGQVSGEQFF

cdr3_length: 15
v_call: TRBV7-8
j_call: TRBJ1-5
cdr3_aa: CASSLDRQVNQPQHF

cdr3_length: 15
v_call: TRBV30
j_call: TRBJ2-3
cdr3_aa: CAWSDLAALTDTQYF

cdr3_length: 15
v_call: TRBV5-1
j_call: TRBJ2-7
cdr3_aa: CASSLEQGAHYEQYF

cdr3_length: 15
v_call: TRBV13
j_call: TRBJ2-1
cdr3_aa: CASSHTSSSYNEQFF

cdr3_length: 14
v_call: TRBV30
j_call: TRBJ2-1
cdr3_aa: CAWSASGVVNEQFF

cdr3_length: 11
v_call: TRBV20-1
j_call: TRBJ2-5
cdr3_aa: CSGTLTRTQYF

cdr3_length: 16
v_call: TRBV15
j_call: TRBJ1-2
cdr3_aa: CATSRDPGVTSMGYTF

cdr3_length: 11
v_call: TRBV3-1/TRBV3-2
j_call: TRBJ2-5
cdr3_aa: CASSQAETQYF

cdr3_length: 15
v_call: TRBV19
j_call: TRBJ1-2
cdr3_aa: CASSPRQGSSYGYTF

cdr3_length: 19
v_call: TRBV6-1
j_call: TRBJ1-6
cdr3_aa: CASSEHYPNSHFNNSPLHF

cdr3_length: 15
v_call: TRBV18
j_call: TRBJ1-2
cdr3_aa: CASSPKGAEDYGYTF

cdr3_length: 15
v_call: TRBV5-4
j_call: TRBJ1-2
cdr3_aa: CASSPGQDPLYGYTF

cdr3_length: 15
v_call: TRBV3-1/TRBV3-2
j_call: TRBJ2-7
cdr3_aa: CASSQGTGLIYEQYF

cdr3_length: 14
v_call: TRBV4-3
j_call: TRBJ1-1
cdr3_aa: CASSQAGVGTEAFF

cdr3_length: 15
v_call: TRBV5-1
j_call: TRBJ2-7
cdr3_aa: CASSPTGRGSHEQYF

cdr3_length: 15
v_call: TRBV6-6
j_call: TRBJ2-1
cdr3_aa: CASSYSRLAGHEQFF

cdr3_length: 14
v_call: TRBV3-1/TRBV3-2
j_call: TRBJ2-7
cdr3_aa: CASSPGQGVYEQYF

cdr3_length: 11
v_call: TRBV2
j_call: TRBJ1-2
cdr3_aa: CASSEIVFYTF

cdr3_length: 18
v_call: TRBV11-3
j_call: TRBJ2-2
cdr3_aa: CASSHGTGQPQSTGELFF

cdr3_length: 16
v_call: TRBV3-1/TRBV3-2
j_call: TRBJ2-2
cdr3_aa: CASSPLRLASTGELFF

cdr3_length: 13
v_call: TRBV11-3
j_call: TRBJ2-7
cdr3_aa: CASSPGGGGEQYF

cdr3_length: 13
v_call: TRBV30
j_call: TRBJ2-7
cdr3_aa: CAWDLAGYYEQYF

cdr3_length: 15
v_call: TRBV3-1/TRBV3-2
j_call: TRBJ2-7
cdr3_aa: CASSSTGASSYEQYF

cdr3_length: 13
v_call: TRBV5-4
j_call: TRBJ2-3
cdr3_aa: CASSLWGADTQYF

cdr3_length: 14
v_call: TRBV10-3
j_call: TRBJ2-7
cdr3_aa: CAISDDRVAYEQYF

cdr3_length: 16
v_call: TRBV28
j_call: TRBJ1-6
cdr3_aa: CASSPLGQGVNSPLHF

cdr3_length: 17
v_call: TRBV9
j_call: TRBJ2-2
cdr3_aa: CASSNDPRGGWTGELFF

cdr3_length: 17
v_call: TRBV24-1
j_call: TRBJ2-1
cdr3_aa: CATSDTVAGTVNNEQFF

cdr3_length: 15
v_call: TRBV4-1
j_call: TRBJ2-7
cdr3_aa: CASSVTGTGLYEQYF

cdr3_length: 13
v_call: TRBV6-5
j_call: TRBJ1-1
cdr3_aa: CASSPGRNTEAFF